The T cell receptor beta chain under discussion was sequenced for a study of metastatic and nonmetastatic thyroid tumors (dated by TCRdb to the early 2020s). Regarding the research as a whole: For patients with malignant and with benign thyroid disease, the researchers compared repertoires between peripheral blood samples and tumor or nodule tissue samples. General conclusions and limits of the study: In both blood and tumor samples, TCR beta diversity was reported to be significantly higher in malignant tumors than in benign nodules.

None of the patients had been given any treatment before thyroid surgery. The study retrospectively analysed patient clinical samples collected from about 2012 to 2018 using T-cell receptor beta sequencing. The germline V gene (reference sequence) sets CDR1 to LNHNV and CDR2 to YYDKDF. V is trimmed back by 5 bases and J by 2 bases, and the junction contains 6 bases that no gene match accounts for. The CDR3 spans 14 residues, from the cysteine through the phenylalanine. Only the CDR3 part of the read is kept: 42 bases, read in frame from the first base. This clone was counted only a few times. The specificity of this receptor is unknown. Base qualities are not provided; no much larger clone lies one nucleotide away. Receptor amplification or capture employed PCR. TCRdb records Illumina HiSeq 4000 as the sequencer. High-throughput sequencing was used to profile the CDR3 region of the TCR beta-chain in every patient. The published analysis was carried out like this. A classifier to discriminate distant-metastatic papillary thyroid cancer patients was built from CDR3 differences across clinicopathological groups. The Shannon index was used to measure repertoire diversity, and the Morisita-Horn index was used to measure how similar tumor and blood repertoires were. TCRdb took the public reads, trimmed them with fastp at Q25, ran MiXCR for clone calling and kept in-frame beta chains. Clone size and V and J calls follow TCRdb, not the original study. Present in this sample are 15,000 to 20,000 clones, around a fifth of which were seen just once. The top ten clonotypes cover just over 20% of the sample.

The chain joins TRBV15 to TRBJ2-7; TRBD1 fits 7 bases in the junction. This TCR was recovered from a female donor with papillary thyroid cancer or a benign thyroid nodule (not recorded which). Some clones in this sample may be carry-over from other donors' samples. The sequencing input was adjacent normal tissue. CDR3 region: CATSPRTGPYEQYF. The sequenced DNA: TGTGCCACCAGCCCACGGACAGGCCCCTACGAGCAGTACTTC.